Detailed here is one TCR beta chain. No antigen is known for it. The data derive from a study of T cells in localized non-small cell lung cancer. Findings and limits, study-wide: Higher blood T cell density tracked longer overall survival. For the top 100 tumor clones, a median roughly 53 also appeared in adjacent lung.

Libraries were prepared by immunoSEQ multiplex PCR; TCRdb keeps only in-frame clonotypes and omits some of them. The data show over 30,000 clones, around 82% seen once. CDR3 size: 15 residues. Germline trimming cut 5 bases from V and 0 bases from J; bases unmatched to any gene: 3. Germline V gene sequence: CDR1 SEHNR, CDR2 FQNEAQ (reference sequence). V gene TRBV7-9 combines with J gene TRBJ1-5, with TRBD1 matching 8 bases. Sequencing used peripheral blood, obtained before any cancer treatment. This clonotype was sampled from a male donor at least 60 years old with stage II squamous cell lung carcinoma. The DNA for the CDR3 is TGTGCCAGCAGCCCCGGGACAGGTAGCAATCAGCCCCAGCATTTT. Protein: CASSPGTGSNQPQHF.